Below are 8 T cell receptor beta chains sequenced from a single sample in a study of T cell responses to AZD1222 COVID-19 vaccine. The method was immunoSEQ multiplex PCR; TCRdb's version includes in-frame clones alone and lacks a portion of them. The sample contains approximately 110,000 clones, just under 90% of which appear only once. Source: peripheral blood, taken on day 0 of AZD1222 vaccination. These receptors all come from an adult in good health.

The chain combines TRBV10-1 with TRBJ2-1, with D unclear. The CDR3 extends over 9 amino acids. V lost 7 bases and J lost 9, with 4 bases in between. CDR1 WNHNN and CDR2 SYGVQD come from the germline V gene (reference sequence). The CDR3: CASTCEQFF. In DNA, the CDR3 is TGCGCCAGCACGTGTGAGCAGTTCTTC.

The CDR3: CASSYVGGLYTEAFF. In DNA, the CDR3 is TGTGCCAGCAGTTACGTTGGGGGCCTGTACACTGAAGCTTTCTTT. The J gene is TRBJ1-1, the V gene TRBV6-5; D perhaps matches TRBD1 (6 bases). The germline V gene has CDR1 MNHEY and CDR2 SVGAGI. V lost 2 bases and J lost 3, with 13 bases in between. The CDR3 has 15 residues.

In its sample, this clone was seen a few times. This chain joins TRBV21-1 and TRBJ1-3; the table's D call, TRBD1, was not checked against the DNA. TRBV21-1 is described as a pseudogene. The length of the CDR3 is 15 residues. The CDR3 DNA is TGTGCCAGCAGCAGGCAGACAGGCCCTGGAAACACCATATATTTT. This sequence encodes CASSRQTGPGNTIYF.

This chain links TRBV5-4 with TRBJ2-1, with 10 bases fitting TRBD2. The CDR3 loop spans 15 amino acids. The J segment lost 5 bases and the V segment lost 0 bases, leaving 2 bases of the junction unmatched. CDR1 and CDR2 from the germline V gene are SGHNT and YYREEE (reference sequence). The CDR3: CASSLGTSGDNEQFF. In nucleotides, the CDR3 is TGTGCCAGCAGCTTGGGGACTAGCGGCGACAATGAGCAGTTCTTC. The whole variable domain, filled in from reference TRBV5-4 and TRBJ2-1, reads ETGVTQSPTHLIKTRGQQVTLRCSSQSGHNTVSWYQQALGQGPQFIFQYYREEENGRGNFPPRFSGLQFPNYSSELNVNALELDDSALYLCASSLGTSGDNEQFFGPGTRLTVL.

This clone was detected only once. The rearrangement uses TRBV4-1 and TRBJ1-5, with 9 bases identical to TRBD1. Germline V gives CDR1 MGHRA, CDR2 YSYEKL. CDR3 length: 15 residues. The junction had 6 bases not matched to a gene; V was cut back by 1 base and J by 8 bases. This CDR3 is CASSQARQGGEPQHF. CDR3 DNA sequence: TGCGCCAGCAGCCAAGCGCGACAGGGGGGGGAGCCCCAGCATTTT.

J is TRBJ2-1 and V is TRBV3-1 (or the pseudogene TRBV3-2); 10 bases align to TRBD2. Germline V gene data show CDR1 as LGHDT and CDR2 as YNNKEL (reference sequence). V lost 3 bases, J lost 1 base, and 3 bases stayed unmatched. The CDR3 length is 16 residues. As DNA, the CDR3 is TGTGCCAGCAGCCAGAGCGGGGGGGTATCCTACAATGAGCAGTTCTTC. This sequence encodes CASSQSGGVSYNEQFF.

CDR3 sequence reads: CASRGVGNQPQHF. The CDR3 nucleotides read TGTGCCAGCCGCGGGGTCGGGAATCAGCCCCAGCATTTT. J is TRBJ1-5 and V is TRBV27; D remains ambiguous. V lost 8 bases and J 4 bases, leaving 12 bases between the germline ends. The CDR3 sequence is 13 residues long. Germline V gene sequence: CDR1 MNHEY, CDR2 SMNVEV (reference sequence).

The J gene is TRBJ2-1, the V gene TRBV5-5; D possibly corresponds to TRBD2 (6 bases). V lost 0 bases and J 0 bases, leaving 10 bases between the germline ends. The CDR3 sequence is 16 residues long. In germline, CDR1 is SGHKS, CDR2 YYEKEE (reference sequence). CDR3 sequence (DNA): TGTGCCAGCAGCTTGGCCGGGACTGCCTCCTACAATGAGCAGTTCTTC. Translated: CASSLAGTASYNEQFF.